The rows below give T cell receptor beta chains drawn from one sample of a study of blood T cells in healthy people across ages. TCRdb re-called the 5' RACE reads with MiXCR, one entry per CDR3 protein. The data hold more than 900,000 distinct CDR3 sequences, with around 27% observed a single time. The same specimen was also included in a second study, on T cells of mothers and their children.

The sequenced material came from blood. The receptors were sampled from a girl aged 2 to 10 in good health. Each CDR3 is given with its conserved first and last residue. The order of the fields is V gene, D gene, clone size, J gene, CDR3 protein, CDR3 DNA. The D gene is left open where the match is weak. Rows give clone size only sometimes, using once, few, many, or a class for an expanded clone.

V gene: TRBV12-3/TRBV12-4
D gene: .
clone size: .
J gene: TRBJ2-7
CDR3 protein: CASSFGTGEFVQYF
CDR3 DNA: TGTGCCAGCAGTTTTGGGACGGGGGAGTTCGTGCAGTACTTC

V gene: TRBV20-1
D gene: .
clone size: .
J gene: TRBJ2-5
CDR3 protein: CSAQLGQETQYF
CDR3 DNA: TGCAGTGCCCAGCTGGGGCAAGAGACCCAGTACTTC

V gene: TRBV24-1
D gene: .
clone size: .
J gene: TRBJ2-3
CDR3 protein: CATSSGGDTQYF
CDR3 DNA: TGTGCCACCAGTAGCGGAGGAGATACGCAGTATTTT

V gene: TRBV2
D gene: .
clone size: few
J gene: TRBJ2-4
CDR3 protein: CASSDAKNIQYF
CDR3 DNA: TGTGCCAGCTCAGATGCCAAAAACATTCAGTACTTC

V gene: TRBV11-2
D gene: TRBD1
clone size: .
J gene: TRBJ1-3
CDR3 protein: CASSSYRDRGGESGNTIYF
CDR3 DNA: TGTGCCAGCAGCTCATACCGGGACAGGGGTGGAGAGTCTGGAAACACCATATATTTT

V gene: TRBV27
D gene: .
clone size: .
J gene: TRBJ1-1
CDR3 protein: CASGFDRPNTEAFF
CDR3 DNA: TGTGCCAGCGGGTTCGACAGACCGAACACTGAAGCTTTCTTT

V gene: TRBV6-5
D gene: .
clone size: .
J gene: TRBJ2-6
CDR3 protein: CASSSHSGANVLTF
CDR3 DNA: TGTGCCAGCAGCAGCCATAGTGGGGCCAACGTCCTGACTTTC

V gene: TRBV6-5
D gene: .
clone size: few
J gene: TRBJ1-3
CDR3 protein: CASSDDRDSGNTIYF
CDR3 DNA: TGTGCCAGCAGTGATGACCGAGACTCTGGAAACACCATATATTTT

V gene: TRBV27
D gene: .
clone size: few
J gene: TRBJ1-1
CDR3 protein: CASSLWAELNTEAFF
CDR3 DNA: TGTGCCAGCAGTTTATGGGCAGAATTGAACACTGAAGCTTTCTTT

V gene: TRBV6-2/TRBV6-3
D gene: .
clone size: .
J gene: TRBJ1-5
CDR3 protein: CASGAYSNQPQHF
CDR3 DNA: TGTGCCAGCGGAGCATATAGCAATCAGCCCCAGCATTTT

V gene: TRBV18
D gene: .
clone size: .
J gene: TRBJ1-5
CDR3 protein: CASSWTGGTNDQPQHF
CDR3 DNA: TGTGCCAGCTCATGGACCGGAGGGACAAATGATCAGCCCCAGCATTTT

V gene: TRBV11-2
D gene: .
clone size: .
J gene: TRBJ2-5
CDR3 protein: CASSRLRPETQYF
CDR3 DNA: TGTGCCAGCAGCCGCTTGCGGCCGGAGACCCAGTACTTC

V gene: TRBV24-1
D gene: TRBD2
clone size: few
J gene: TRBJ2-1
CDR3 protein: CATSDRVGGSIDEQLF
CDR3 DNA: TGTGCCACCAGTGATAGAGTGGGCGGGAGTATCGATGAGCAGCTCTTC

V gene: TRBV28
D gene: .
clone size: few
J gene: TRBJ2-5
CDR3 protein: CASSPPQRLYQETQYF
CDR3 DNA: TGTGCCAGCAGCCCCCCTCAGCGCCTGTACCAAGAGACCCAGTACTTC

V gene: TRBV12-3/TRBV12-4
D gene: .
clone size: .
J gene: TRBJ2-7
CDR3 protein: CASSTQAGKIHEQYF
CDR3 DNA: TGTGCCAGCAGCACTCAGGCGGGTAAGATACACGAGCAGTACTTC

V gene: TRBV12-3/TRBV12-4
D gene: TRBD2
clone size: .
J gene: TRBJ2-1
CDR3 protein: CASSSPSGRVPYNEQFF
CDR3 DNA: TGTGCCAGCAGCTCCCCTAGCGGGAGAGTACCCTACAATGAGCAGTTCTTC

V gene: TRBV29-1
D gene: .
clone size: .
J gene: TRBJ2-5
CDR3 protein: CSVEDRRWYQETQYF
CDR3 DNA: TGCAGCGTTGAAGATAGAAGGTGGTACCAAGAGACCCAGTACTTC

V gene: TRBV29-1
D gene: .
clone size: .
J gene: TRBJ1-4
CDR3 protein: CSVVSAYNEKLFF
CDR3 DNA: TGCAGCGTTGTATCGGCGTATAATGAAAAACTGTTTTTT

V gene: TRBV9
D gene: TRBD2
clone size: many
J gene: TRBJ2-1
CDR3 protein: CASSASGSSYNEQFF
CDR3 DNA: TGTGCCAGCAGCGCTAGCGGAAGCTCCTACAATGAGCAGTTCTTC

V gene: TRBV4-3
D gene: TRBD2
clone size: .
J gene: TRBJ2-3
CDR3 protein: CASSQLAGTSTDTQYF
CDR3 DNA: TGCGCCAGCAGCCAGTTAGCGGGTACGAGCACAGATACGCAGTATTTT

V gene: TRBV6-5
D gene: .
clone size: few
J gene: TRBJ1-1
CDR3 protein: CASSPPGRSEAFF
CDR3 DNA: TGTGCCAGCAGCCCCCCCGGACGCTCTGAAGCTTTCTTT

V gene: TRBV7-2
D gene: .
clone size: once
J gene: TRBJ1-1
CDR3 protein: CASSFTGSGAFF
CDR3 DNA: TGTGCCAGCAGCTTTACTGGGTCGGGAGCTTTCTTT

V gene: TRBV3-1
D gene: .
clone size: .
J gene: TRBJ2-1
CDR3 protein: CASSQGGGISVKQFF
CDR3 DNA: TGTGCCAGCAGCCAAGGAGGGGGGATTAGCGTAAAGCAGTTCTTC

V gene: TRBV6-1
D gene: TRBD1
clone size: .
J gene: TRBJ2-5
CDR3 protein: CASSEGVTGGQETQYF
CDR3 DNA: TGTGCCAGCAGTGAAGGGGTGACAGGGGGCCAGGAGACCCAGTACTTC

V gene: TRBV7-9
D gene: TRBD1
clone size: .
J gene: TRBJ2-7
CDR3 protein: CASSYLLQGPYEQYF
CDR3 DNA: TGTGCCAGCAGTTACCTCTTACAGGGGCCCTACGAGCAGTACTTC

V gene: TRBV6-6
D gene: .
clone size: .
J gene: TRBJ2-7
CDR3 protein: CASSYGGNEQYF
CDR3 DNA: TGTGCCAGCAGTTATGGGGGCAACGAGCAGTACTTC

V gene: TRBV12-3/TRBV12-4
D gene: .
clone size: .
J gene: TRBJ2-7
CDR3 protein: CASSLQGSKGEQYF
CDR3 DNA: TGTGCCAGCAGTCTTCAGGGTTCTAAGGGCGAGCAGTACTTC

V gene: TRBV25-1
D gene: .
clone size: .
J gene: TRBJ1-1
CDR3 protein: CASTRGRTEAFF
CDR3 DNA: TGTGCCAGCACCAGAGGACGGACTGAAGCTTTCTTT

V gene: TRBV10-3
D gene: .
clone size: .
J gene: TRBJ2-5
CDR3 protein: CAISEGVRGKETQYF
CDR3 DNA: TGTGCCATCAGTGAGGGGGTTCGGGGTAAAGAGACCCAGTACTTC

V gene: TRBV12-3/TRBV12-4
D gene: TRBD1
clone size: .
J gene: TRBJ2-7
CDR3 protein: CASSRTGYAYEQYF
CDR3 DNA: TGTGCCAGCAGTCGGACAGGGTATGCCTACGAGCAGTACTTC

V gene: TRBV4-1
D gene: TRBD2
clone size: .
J gene: TRBJ2-5
CDR3 protein: CASSLTVAGGGETQYF
CDR3 DNA: TGCGCCAGCAGCTTAACCGTAGCGGGAGGAGGCGAGACCCAGTACTTC

V gene: TRBV29-1
D gene: TRBD1
clone size: .
J gene: TRBJ2-7
CDR3 protein: CSVEQTGAEQYF
CDR3 DNA: TGCAGCGTTGAACAGACAGGGGCCGAGCAGTACTTC

V gene: TRBV13
D gene: TRBD2
clone size: .
J gene: TRBJ2-3
CDR3 protein: CASSERGGISSDTQYF
CDR3 DNA: TGTGCCAGCAGCGAGCGGGGCGGGATTTCCTCAGATACGCAGTATTTT

V gene: TRBV5-1
D gene: .
clone size: few
J gene: TRBJ2-2
CDR3 protein: CASSLGRLPNTGELFF
CDR3 DNA: TGCGCCAGCAGCTTGGGCAGACTGCCGAACACCGGGGAGCTGTTTTTT

V gene: TRBV29-1
D gene: .
clone size: .
J gene: TRBJ1-1
CDR3 protein: CSVGDIISEAFF
CDR3 DNA: TGCAGCGTCGGCGACATTATCTCTGAAGCTTTCTTT

V gene: TRBV4-3
D gene: .
clone size: .
J gene: TRBJ1-2
CDR3 protein: CASSQGSMGSFDGYTF
CDR3 DNA: TGCGCCAGCAGCCAAGGTTCGATGGGGTCGTTTGATGGCTACACCTTC

V gene: TRBV27
D gene: TRBD1
clone size: .
J gene: TRBJ1-1
CDR3 protein: CASSFWDRLGEAFF
CDR3 DNA: TGTGCCAGCAGTTTTTGGGACAGGTTGGGTGAAGCTTTCTTT

V gene: TRBV21-1
D gene: .
clone size: .
J gene: TRBJ2-1
CDR3 protein: CASSKGGREGLYYNEQFF
CDR3 DNA: TGTGCCAGCAGCAAAGGAGGGCGGGAGGGCCTCTACTACAATGAGCAGTTCTTC

V gene: TRBV12-3/TRBV12-4
D gene: .
clone size: .
J gene: TRBJ2-7
CDR3 protein: CATARAEQYF
CDR3 DNA: TGTGCCACCGCCAGAGCCGAGCAGTACTTC

V gene: TRBV27
D gene: TRBD2
clone size: .
J gene: TRBJ2-1
CDR3 protein: CASSPLGTSDYNEQFF
CDR3 DNA: TGTGCCAGCAGTCCTCTCGGGACTAGCGATTACAATGAGCAGTTCTTC

V gene: TRBV20-1
D gene: TRBD2
clone size: many
J gene: TRBJ2-5
CDR3 protein: CSASTSGETQYF
CDR3 DNA: TGCAGTGCTAGTACTAGCGGAGAGACCCAGTACTTC

V gene: TRBV28
D gene: TRBD2
clone size: few
J gene: TRBJ2-1
CDR3 protein: CASSLSSGLFDEQFF
CDR3 DNA: TGTGCCAGCAGTTTGAGTAGCGGGTTGTTCGATGAGCAGTTCTTC

V gene: TRBV20-1
D gene: TRBD2
clone size: few
J gene: TRBJ2-5
CDR3 protein: CSARPKRGWETQYF
CDR3 DNA: TGCAGTGCTCGACCCAAGCGGGGCTGGGAGACCCAGTACTTC

V gene: TRBV7-6
D gene: .
clone size: few
J gene: TRBJ2-5
CDR3 protein: CASSSARGKRSRKTQYF
CDR3 DNA: TGTGCCAGCAGCTCGGCTCGGGGGAAGCGATCAAGGAAGACCCAGTACTTC

V gene: TRBV12-3/TRBV12-4
D gene: TRBD2
clone size: .
J gene: TRBJ2-4
CDR3 protein: CASSSVGEGIQYF
CDR3 DNA: TGTGCCAGCAGTTCAGTGGGGGAGGGGATTCAGTACTTC

V gene: TRBV10-3
D gene: TRBD2
clone size: few
J gene: TRBJ2-1
CDR3 protein: CAISAPGLATPNEQFF
CDR3 DNA: TGTGCCATCAGTGCGCCGGGACTAGCGACCCCCAATGAGCAGTTCTTC

V gene: TRBV28
D gene: .
clone size: .
J gene: TRBJ2-7
CDR3 protein: CASSNRTWDEQYF
CDR3 DNA: TGTGCCAGCAGCAACAGGACCTGGGACGAGCAGTACTTC

V gene: TRBV4-3
D gene: .
clone size: few
J gene: TRBJ1-2
CDR3 protein: CASSQAGSASGYTF
CDR3 DNA: TGCGCCAGCAGCCAAGCTGGTTCGGCGAGTGGCTACACCTTC

V gene: TRBV20-1
D gene: TRBD2
clone size: .
J gene: TRBJ2-3
CDR3 protein: CSARGLAGGPSTDTQYF
CDR3 DNA: TGCAGTGCTAGAGGACTAGCGGGGGGCCCTAGCACAGATACGCAGTATTTT

V gene: TRBV2
D gene: .
clone size: .
J gene: TRBJ2-7
CDR3 protein: CASGGLAEQYF
CDR3 DNA: TGTGCCAGCGGGGGACTGGCCGAGCAGTACTTC

V gene: TRBV7-9
D gene: TRBD2
clone size: .
J gene: TRBJ2-7
CDR3 protein: CASALAGGPYEQYF
CDR3 DNA: TGTGCCAGCGCCCTAGCGGGGGGACCTTACGAGCAGTACTTC

V gene: TRBV5-1
D gene: TRBD1
clone size: .
J gene: TRBJ1-2
CDR3 protein: CASSFGDSSGYTF
CDR3 DNA: TGCGCCAGCAGCTTTGGGGACAGTTCTGGCTACACCTTC

V gene: TRBV29-1
D gene: .
clone size: few
J gene: TRBJ1-2
CDR3 protein: CSAIPTGFTGYTF
CDR3 DNA: TGCAGCGCTATACCTACAGGGTTTACTGGCTACACCTTC

V gene: TRBV10-3
D gene: .
clone size: few
J gene: TRBJ2-2
CDR3 protein: CAIDSGELGNTGELFF
CDR3 DNA: TGTGCCATCGATTCTGGGGAATTAGGCAACACCGGGGAGCTGTTTTTT